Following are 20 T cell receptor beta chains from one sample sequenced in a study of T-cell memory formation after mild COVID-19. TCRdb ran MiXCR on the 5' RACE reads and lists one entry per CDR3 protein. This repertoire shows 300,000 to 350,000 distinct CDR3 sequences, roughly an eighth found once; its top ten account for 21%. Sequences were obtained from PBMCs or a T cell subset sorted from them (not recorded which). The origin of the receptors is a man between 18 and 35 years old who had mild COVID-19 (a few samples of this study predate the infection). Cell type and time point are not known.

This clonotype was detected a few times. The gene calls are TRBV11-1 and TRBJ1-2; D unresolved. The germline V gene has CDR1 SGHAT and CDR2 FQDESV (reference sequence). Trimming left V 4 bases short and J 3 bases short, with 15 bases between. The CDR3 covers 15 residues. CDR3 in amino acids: CASSSAGEAHYGYTF. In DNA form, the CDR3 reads TGTGCCAGCAGCTCCGCCGGGGAGGCCCACTATGGCTACACCTTC.

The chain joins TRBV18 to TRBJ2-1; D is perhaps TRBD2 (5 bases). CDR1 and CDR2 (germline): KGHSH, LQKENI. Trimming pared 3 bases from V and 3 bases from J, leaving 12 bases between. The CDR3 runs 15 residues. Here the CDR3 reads CASSPDGRDYNEQFF. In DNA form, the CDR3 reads TGTGCCAGCTCACCCGATGGCCGGGACTACAATGAGCAGTTCTTC.

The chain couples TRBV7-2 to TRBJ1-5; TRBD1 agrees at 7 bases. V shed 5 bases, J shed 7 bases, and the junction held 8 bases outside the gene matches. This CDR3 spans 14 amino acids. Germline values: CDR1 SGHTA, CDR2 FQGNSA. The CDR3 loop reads CASSQTGLRQPQHF. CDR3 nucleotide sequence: TGTGCCAGCAGCCAGACAGGGCTCCGGCAGCCCCAGCATTTT.

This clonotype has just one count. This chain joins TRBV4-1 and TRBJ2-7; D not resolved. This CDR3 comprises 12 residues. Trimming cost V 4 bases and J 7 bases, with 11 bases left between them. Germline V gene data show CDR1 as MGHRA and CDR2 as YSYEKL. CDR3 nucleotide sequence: TGCGCCAGCAGCCGGGCGCTGGAGGAGCAGTACTTC. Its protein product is CASSRALEEQYF.

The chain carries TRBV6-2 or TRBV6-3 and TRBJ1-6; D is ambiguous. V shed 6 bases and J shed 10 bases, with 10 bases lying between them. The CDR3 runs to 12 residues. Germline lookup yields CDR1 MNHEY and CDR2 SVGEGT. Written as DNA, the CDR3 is TGTGCCAGCAGGATCAGTGAATCACCCCTCCACTTT. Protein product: CASRISESPLHF.

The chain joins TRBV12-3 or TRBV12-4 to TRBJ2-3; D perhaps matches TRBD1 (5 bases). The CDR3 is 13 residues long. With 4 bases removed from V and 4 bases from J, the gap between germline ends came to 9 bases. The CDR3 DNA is TGTGCCAGCAGTTCTCGACAGCCAGATACGCAGTATTTT. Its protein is CASSSRQPDTQYF.

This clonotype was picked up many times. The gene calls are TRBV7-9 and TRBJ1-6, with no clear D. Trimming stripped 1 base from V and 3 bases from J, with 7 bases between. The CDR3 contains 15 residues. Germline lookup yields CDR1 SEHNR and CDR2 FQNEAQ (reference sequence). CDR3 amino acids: CASSLEGNYNSPLHF. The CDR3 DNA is TGTGCCAGCAGCTTAGAGGGCAACTATAATTCACCCCTCCACTTT.

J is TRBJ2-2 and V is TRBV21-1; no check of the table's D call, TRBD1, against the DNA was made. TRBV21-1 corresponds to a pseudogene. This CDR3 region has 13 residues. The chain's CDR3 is CARETGNTGELFF. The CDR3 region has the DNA TGTGCCAGAGAGACAGGGAACACCGGGGAGCTGTTTTTT.

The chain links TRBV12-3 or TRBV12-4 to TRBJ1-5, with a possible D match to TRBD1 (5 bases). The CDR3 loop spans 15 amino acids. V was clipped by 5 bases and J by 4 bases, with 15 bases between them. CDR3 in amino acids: CASSPGGEDNQPQHF. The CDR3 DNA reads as TGTGCCAGCAGTCCGGGGGGGGAAGATAATCAGCCCCAGCATTTT.

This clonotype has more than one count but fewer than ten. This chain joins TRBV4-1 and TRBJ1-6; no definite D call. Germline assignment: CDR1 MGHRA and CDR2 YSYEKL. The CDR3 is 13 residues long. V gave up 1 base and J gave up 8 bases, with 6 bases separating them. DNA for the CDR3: TGCGCCAGCAGCCAAGTGAGGGATTCACCCCTCCACTTT. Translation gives CASSQVRDSPLHF.

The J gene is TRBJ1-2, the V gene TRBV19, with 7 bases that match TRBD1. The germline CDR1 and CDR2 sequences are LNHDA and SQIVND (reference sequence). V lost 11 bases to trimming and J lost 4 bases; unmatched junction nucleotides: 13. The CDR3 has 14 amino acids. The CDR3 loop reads CACRPLGQTYGYTF. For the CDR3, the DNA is TGTGCCTGTCGGCCTTTGGGACAGACCTATGGCTACACCTTC.

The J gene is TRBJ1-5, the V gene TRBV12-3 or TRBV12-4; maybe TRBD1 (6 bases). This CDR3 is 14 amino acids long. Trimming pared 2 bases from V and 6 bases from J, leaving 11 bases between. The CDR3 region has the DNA TGTGCCAGCAGTTTATACAGGGCAGGTCAGCCCCAGCATTTT. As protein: CASSLYRAGQPQHF.

The CDR3 spells CASSPSVVSGNTIYF. CDR3 nucleotides: TGTGCCAGCAGTCCCTCGGTAGTCTCTGGAAACACCATATATTTT. V is TRBV6-1 and J is TRBJ1-3; no definite D call. From germline, CDR1 is MNHNS and CDR2 SASEGT. The CDR3 consists of 15 residues. V was shortened by 5 bases and J by 0 bases, with 11 bases between the two germline ends.

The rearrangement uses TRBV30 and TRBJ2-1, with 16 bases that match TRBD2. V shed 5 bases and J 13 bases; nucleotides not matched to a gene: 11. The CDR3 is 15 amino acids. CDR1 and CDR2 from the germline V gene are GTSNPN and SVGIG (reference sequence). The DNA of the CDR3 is TGTGCCTGGGAACATAAGGGACTAGCGGGGGGGCCTCAGTTCTTC. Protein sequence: CAWEHKGLAGGPQFF.

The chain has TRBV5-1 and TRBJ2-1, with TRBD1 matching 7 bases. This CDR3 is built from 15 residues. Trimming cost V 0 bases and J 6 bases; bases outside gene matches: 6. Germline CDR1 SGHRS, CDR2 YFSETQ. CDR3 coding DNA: TGCGCCAGCAGCTTGGCCCGAGACAGGGTCAATGAGCAGTTCTTC. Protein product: CASSLARDRVNEQFF.

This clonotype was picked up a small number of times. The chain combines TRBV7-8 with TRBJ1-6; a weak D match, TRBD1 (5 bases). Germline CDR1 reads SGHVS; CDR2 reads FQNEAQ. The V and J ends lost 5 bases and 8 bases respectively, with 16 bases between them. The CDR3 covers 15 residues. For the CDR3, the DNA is TGTGCCAGCAGCAGCTGGCGGGGCTACGATTCACCCCTCCACTTT. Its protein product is CASSSWRGYDSPLHF.

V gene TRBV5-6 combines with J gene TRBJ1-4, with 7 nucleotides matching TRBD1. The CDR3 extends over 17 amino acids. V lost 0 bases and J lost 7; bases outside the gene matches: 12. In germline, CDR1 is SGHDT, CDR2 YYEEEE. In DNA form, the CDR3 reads TGTGCCAGCAGCTTGGCCGGCGTAGGACAGGTCCGTGAAAAACTGTTTTTT. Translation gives CASSLAGVGQVREKLFF.

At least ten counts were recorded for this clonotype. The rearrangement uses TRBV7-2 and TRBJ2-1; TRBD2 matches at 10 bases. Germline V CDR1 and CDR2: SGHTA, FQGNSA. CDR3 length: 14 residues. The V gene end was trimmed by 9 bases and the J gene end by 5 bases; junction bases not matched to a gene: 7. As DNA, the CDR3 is TGTGCCAGTAAGCGGGGGGGCCAAGACAATGAGCAGTTCTTC. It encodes CASKRGGQDNEQFF.

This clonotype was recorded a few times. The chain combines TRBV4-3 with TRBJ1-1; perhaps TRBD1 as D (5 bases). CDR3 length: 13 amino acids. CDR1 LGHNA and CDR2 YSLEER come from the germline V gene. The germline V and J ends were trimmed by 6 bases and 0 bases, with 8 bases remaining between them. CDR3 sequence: CASSRQLNTEAFF. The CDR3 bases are TGCGCCAGCAGTCGACAGCTGAACACTGAAGCTTTCTTT.

This CDR3 is CASSPDFHSRSYNEQFF. CDR3 bases: TGCGCCAGCAGCCCGGACTTTCACAGCCGTTCCTACAATGAGCAGTTCTTC. This chain joins TRBV5-1 and TRBJ2-1, with D maybe TRBD2 (5 bases). The CDR3 totals 17 residues. CDR1 and CDR2 from the germline V gene are SGHRS and YFSETQ. The germline V and J ends were trimmed by 4 bases and 1 base, with 18 bases remaining between them.